This T cell receptor beta chain was observed in a study of T cell changes during pregnancy in multiple sclerosis. TCRdb keeps only in-frame clones here, not all; method: immunoSEQ multiplex PCR. Seen here are over 55,000 clones, 85% to 95% observed once, and the top ten hold roughly 1.8%. The CDR3 is 13 residues long. V shed 2 bases, J shed 8 bases, and the junction held 4 bases outside the gene matches. The germline CDR1 and CDR2 sequences are SQVTM and ANQGSEA. The sequenced sample was peripheral blood, obtained after pregnancy. The TCR comes from a female donor with multiple sclerosis, enrolled in a pregnancy study. V gene TRBV29-1 combines with J gene TRBJ2-1; 9 bases fit TRBD2. The CDR3 loop is CSVEQGGRDEQFF. The CDR3 coding sequence is TGCAGCGTTGAACAGGGCGGGAGGGATGAGCAGTTCTTC.